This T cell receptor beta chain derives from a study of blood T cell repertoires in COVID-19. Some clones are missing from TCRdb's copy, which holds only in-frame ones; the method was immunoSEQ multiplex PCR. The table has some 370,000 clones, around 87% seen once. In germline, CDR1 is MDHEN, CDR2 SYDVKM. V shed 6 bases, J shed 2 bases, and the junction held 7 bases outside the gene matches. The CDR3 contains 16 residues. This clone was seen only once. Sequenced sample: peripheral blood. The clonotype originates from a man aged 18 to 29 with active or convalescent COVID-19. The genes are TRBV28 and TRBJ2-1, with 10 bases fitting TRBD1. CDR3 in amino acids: CASSTTGTGAYNEQFF. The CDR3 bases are TGTGCCAGCAGCACCACAGGGACAGGGGCCTACAATGAGCAGTTCTTC.